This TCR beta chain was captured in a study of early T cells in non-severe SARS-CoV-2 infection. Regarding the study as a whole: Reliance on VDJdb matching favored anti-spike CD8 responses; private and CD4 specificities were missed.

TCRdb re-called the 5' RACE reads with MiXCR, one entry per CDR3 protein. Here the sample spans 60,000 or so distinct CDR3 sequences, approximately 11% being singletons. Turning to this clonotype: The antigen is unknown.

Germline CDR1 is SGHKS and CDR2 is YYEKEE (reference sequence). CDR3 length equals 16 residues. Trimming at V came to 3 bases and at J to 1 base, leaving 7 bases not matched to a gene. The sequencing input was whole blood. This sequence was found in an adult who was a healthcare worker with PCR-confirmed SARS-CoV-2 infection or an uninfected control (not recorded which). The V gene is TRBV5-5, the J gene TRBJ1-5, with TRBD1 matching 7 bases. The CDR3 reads CASSSPGGESNQPQHF. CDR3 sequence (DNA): TGTGCCAGCAGCTCCCCAGGGGGGGAAAGCAATCAGCCCCAGCATTTT.